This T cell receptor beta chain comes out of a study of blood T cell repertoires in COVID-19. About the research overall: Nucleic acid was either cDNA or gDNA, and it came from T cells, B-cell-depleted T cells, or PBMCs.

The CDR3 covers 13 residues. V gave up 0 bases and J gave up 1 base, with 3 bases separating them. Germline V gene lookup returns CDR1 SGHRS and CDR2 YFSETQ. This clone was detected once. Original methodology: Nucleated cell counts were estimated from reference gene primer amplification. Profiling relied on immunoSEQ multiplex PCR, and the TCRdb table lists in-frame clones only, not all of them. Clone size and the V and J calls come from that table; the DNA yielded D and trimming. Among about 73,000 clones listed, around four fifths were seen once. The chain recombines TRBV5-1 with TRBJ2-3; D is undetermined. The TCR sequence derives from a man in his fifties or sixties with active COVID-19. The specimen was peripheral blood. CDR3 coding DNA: TGCGCCAGCAGCTTGGCAGGCACAGATACGCAGTATTTT. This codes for CASSLAGTDTQYF.